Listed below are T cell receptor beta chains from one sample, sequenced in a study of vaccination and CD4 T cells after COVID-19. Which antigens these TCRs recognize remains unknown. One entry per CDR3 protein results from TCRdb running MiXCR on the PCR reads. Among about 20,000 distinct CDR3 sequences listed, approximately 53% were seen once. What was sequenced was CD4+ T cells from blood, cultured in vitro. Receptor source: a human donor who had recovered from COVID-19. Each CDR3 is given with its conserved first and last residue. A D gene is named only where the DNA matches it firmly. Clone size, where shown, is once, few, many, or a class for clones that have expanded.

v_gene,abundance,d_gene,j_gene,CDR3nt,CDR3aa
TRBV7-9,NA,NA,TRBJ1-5,TGTGCCAGCAGCTTAGGGGCCAGCAATCAGCCCCAGCATTTT,CASSLGASNQPQHF
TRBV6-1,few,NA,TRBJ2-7,TGTGCCAGCCGGGGAGCCAGGGCCGAGCAGTACTTC,CASRGARAEQYF
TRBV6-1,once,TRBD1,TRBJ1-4,TGTGCCAGCAGGGACAGGGGGTTGGGAGAAAAACTGTTTTTT,CASRDRGLGEKLFF
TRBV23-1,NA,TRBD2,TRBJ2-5,TGCGCCAGCAGTCAATCATCCGGGACTAGCGGGGTTACAAGGGACCAGTACTTC,CASSQSSGTSGVTRDQYF
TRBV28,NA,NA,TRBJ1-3,TGTGCCAGCAACACCGGGCCCGGAAACACCATATATTTT,CASNTGPGNTIYF
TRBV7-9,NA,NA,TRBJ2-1,TGTGCCAGCAGCCCAAAGAACCGACTGGGCAATGAGCAGTTCTTC,CASSPKNRLGNEQFF
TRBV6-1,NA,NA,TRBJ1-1,TGTGCCAGCAGTGAAGAGGGTCCGAACACTGAAGCTTTCTTT,CASSEEGPNTEAFF
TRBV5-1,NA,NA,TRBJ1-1,TGCGCCAGCAGCTTGGATCCGGGGGCGCTTGAAGCTTTCTTT,CASSLDPGALEAFF
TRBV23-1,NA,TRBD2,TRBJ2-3,TGCGCCAGAGAAGCGGGAGGGGGCACAGATACGCAGTATTTT,CAREAGGGTDTQYF
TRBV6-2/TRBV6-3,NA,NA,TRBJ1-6,TGTGCCAGCCAGGGGTATAATTCACCCCTCCACTTT,CASQGYNSPLHF
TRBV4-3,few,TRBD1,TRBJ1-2,TGCGCCAGCAGCCAAGAGGAGGGGACAGCGGTCTTTAACTATGGCTACACCTTC,CASSQEEGTAVFNYGYTF
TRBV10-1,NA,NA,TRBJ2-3,TGCGCCAGCAGTCCCAACTTAGATACGCAGTATTTT,CASSPNLDTQYF
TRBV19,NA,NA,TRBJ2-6,TGTGCCAGTAGTATCCCGACAGCCTATGGGGCCAACGTCCTGACTTTC,CASSIPTAYGANVLTF
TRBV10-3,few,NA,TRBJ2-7,TGTGCCAGCCGACGATCCTACGAGCAGTACTTC,CASRRSYEQYF
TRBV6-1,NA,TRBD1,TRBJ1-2,TGTGCCAGCAGTACCCCGGGACAGCCGAACTATGGCTACACCTTC,CASSTPGQPNYGYTF
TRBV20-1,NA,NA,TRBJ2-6,TGCAGTGCTAGGCAGGTCTCTGGGGCCAACGTCCTGACTTTC,CSARQVSGANVLTF
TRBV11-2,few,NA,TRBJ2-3,TGTGCCAGCAGCGGCAGGGTACTTAGCACAGATACGCAGTATTTT,CASSGRVLSTDTQYF
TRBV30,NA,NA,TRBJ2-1,TGTGCCTGGAGTGACCGACTAAGCGGAGGTCACGGTGAGCAGTTCTTC,CAWSDRLSGGHGEQFF
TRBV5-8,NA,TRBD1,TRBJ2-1,TGTGCCAGCAGCTACCGGGACAGGGGCGGGAATGAGCAGTTCTTC,CASSYRDRGGNEQFF
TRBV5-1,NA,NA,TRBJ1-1,TGCGCCAGCAGCTTGAGGCCAGGGAACACTGAAGCTTTCTTT,CASSLRPGNTEAFF
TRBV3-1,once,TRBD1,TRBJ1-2,TGTGCCAGCAGCCAGACAGGGTATGGCTACACCTTC,CASSQTGYGYTF
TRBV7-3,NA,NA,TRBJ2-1,TGTGCCAGCAGCTTAATGGGGGGCAGCTCCTACAATGAGCAGTTCTTC,CASSLMGGSSYNEQFF
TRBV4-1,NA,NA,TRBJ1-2,TGCGCCAGCAGCCAAGAGCCCGAGAACACCTATGGCTACACCTTC,CASSQEPENTYGYTF
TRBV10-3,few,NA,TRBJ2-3,TGTGCCATCAAATCGGGACTGAACACAGATACGCAGTATTTT,CAIKSGLNTDTQYF
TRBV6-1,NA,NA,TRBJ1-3,TGTGCCAGCAGTGAACAGAGCCTCTCTGGAAACACCATATATTTT,CASSEQSLSGNTIYF